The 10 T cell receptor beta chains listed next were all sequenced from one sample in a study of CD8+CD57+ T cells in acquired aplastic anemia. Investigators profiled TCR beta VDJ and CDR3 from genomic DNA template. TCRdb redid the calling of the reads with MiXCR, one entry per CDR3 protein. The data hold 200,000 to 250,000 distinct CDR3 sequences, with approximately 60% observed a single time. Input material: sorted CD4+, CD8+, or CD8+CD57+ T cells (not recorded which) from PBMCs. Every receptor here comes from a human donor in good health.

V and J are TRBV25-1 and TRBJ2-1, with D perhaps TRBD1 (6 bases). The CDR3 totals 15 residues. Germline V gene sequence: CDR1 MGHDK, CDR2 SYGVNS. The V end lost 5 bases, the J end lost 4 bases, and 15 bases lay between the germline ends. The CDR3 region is CASSSGQGPYNEQFF. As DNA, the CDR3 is TGTGCCAGCAGTTCAGGGCAGGGGCCGTACAATGAGCAGTTCTTC.

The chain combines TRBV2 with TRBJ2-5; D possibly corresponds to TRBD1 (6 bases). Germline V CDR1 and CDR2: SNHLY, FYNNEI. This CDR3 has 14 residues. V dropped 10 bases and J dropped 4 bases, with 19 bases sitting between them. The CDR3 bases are TGTGCCATTGTCGGATGGGGCAGGGGAGAGACCCAGTACTTC. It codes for CAIVGWGRGETQYF.

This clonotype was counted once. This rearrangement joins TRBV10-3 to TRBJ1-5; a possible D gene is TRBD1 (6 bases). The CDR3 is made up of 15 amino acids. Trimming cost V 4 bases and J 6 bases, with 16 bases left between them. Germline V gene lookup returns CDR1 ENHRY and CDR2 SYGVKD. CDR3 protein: CAISGGAGDIQPQHF. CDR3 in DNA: TGTGCCATCAGTGGAGGAGCAGGGGATATTCAGCCCCAGCATTTT.

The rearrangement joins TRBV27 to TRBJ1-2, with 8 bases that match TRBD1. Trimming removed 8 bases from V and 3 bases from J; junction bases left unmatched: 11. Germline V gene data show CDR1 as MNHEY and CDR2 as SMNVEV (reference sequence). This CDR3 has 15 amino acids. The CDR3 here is CASRQGSGSYYGYTF. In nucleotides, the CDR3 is TGTGCCAGCCGACAGGGGTCGGGATCCTACTATGGCTACACCTTC.

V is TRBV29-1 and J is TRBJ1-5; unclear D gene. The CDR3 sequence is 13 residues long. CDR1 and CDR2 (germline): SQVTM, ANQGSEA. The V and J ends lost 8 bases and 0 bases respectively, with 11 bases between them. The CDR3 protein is CSFAWASNQPQHF. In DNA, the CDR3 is TGCAGCTTCGCGTGGGCTAGCAATCAGCCCCAGCATTTT.

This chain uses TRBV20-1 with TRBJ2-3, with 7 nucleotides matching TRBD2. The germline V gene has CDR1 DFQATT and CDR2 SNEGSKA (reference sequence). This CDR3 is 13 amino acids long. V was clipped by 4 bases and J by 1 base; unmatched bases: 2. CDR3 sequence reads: CSATRGGTDTQYF. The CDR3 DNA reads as TGCAGTGCTACCCGGGGGGGCACAGATACGCAGTATTTT.

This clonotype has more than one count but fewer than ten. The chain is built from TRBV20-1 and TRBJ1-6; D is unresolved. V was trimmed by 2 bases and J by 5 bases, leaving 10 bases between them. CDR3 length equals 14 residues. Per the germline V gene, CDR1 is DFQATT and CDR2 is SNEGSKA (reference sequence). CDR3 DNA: TGCAGTGCTAGACTCGGGCAGAATAATTCACCCCTCCACTTT. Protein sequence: CSARLGQNNSPLHF.

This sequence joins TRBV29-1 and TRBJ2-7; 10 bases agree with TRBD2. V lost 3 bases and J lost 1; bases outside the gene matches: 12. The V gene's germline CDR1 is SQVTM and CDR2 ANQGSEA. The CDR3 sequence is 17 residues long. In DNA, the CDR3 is TGCAGCGTTGATGGTCAGGCTAGCGGGGGATCATCCTACGAGCAGTACTTC. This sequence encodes CSVDGQASGGSSYEQYF.

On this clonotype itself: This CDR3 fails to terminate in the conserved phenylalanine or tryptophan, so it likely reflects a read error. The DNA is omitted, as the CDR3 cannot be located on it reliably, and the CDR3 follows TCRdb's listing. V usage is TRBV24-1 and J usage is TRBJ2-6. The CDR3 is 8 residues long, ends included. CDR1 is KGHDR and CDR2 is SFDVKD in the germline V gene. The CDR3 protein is CATSDSTS.

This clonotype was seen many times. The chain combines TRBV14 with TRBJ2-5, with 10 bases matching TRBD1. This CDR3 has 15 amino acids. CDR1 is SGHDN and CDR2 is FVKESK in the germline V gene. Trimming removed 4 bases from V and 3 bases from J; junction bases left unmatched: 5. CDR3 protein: CASSPWTGGKETQYF. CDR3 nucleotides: TGTGCCAGCAGCCCCTGGACAGGGGGGAAAGAGACCCAGTACTTC.